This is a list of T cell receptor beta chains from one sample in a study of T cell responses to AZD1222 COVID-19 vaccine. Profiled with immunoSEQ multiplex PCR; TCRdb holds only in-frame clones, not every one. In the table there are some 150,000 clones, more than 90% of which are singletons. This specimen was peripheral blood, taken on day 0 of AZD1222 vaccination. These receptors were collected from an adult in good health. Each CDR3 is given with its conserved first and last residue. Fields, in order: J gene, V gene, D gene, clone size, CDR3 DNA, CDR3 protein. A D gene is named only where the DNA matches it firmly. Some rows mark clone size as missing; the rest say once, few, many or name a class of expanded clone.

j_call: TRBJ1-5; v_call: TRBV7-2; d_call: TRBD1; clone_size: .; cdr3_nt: TGTGCCAGCAGCCCGGTCTCGACAGGGCTATCCAATCAGCCCCAGCATTTT; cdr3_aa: CASSPVSTGLSNQPQHF
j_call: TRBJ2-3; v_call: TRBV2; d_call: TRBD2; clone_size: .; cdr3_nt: TGTGCCACCTCGAAACCGACTAGCCCCGGAGCTGGCACAGATACGCAGTATTTT; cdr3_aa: CATSKPTSPGAGTDTQYF
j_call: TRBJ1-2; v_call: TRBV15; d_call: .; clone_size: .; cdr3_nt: TGTGCCACCAGCAGAGAGGGTGACGGGGGCTACACCTTC; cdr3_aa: CATSREGDGGYTF
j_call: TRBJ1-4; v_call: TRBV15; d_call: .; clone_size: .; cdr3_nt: TGTGCCACCAGGACCCCAGGCGCAACTAATGAAAAACTGTTTTTT; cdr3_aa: CATRTPGATNEKLFF
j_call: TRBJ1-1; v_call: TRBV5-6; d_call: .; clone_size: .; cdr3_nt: TGTGCCAGCAGCTTGGGGGGCATGAGCTCCACTGAAGCTTTCTTT; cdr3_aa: CASSLGGMSSTEAFF
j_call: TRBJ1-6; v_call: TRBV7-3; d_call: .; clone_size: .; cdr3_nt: TGTGCCAGCAGCCAAGCGGCCGCATCACCCCTCCACTTT; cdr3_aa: CASSQAAASPLHF
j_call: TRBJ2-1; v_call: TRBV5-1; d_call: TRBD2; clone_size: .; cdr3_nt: TGCGCCAGCAGCGGACGACTAGCGAACAATGAGCAGTTCTTC; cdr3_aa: CASSGRLANNEQFF
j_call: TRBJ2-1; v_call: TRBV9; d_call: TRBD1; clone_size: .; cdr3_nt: TGTGCCAGCAGCGCGTACAGGGGGCAGAACAATGAGCAGTTCTTC; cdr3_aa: CASSAYRGQNNEQFF
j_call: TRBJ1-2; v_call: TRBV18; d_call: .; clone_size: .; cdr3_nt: TGTGCCAGCTCACCAGTTTACAGAAGCTTAAACTATGGCTACACCTTC; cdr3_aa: CASSPVYRSLNYGYTF
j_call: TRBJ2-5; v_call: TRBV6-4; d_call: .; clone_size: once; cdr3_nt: TGTGCCAGCAGTGTTGTTCAGGGAGAGACCCAGTACTTC; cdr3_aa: CASSVVQGETQYF
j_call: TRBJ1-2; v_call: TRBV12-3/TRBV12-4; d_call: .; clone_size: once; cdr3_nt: TGTGCCAGCAGTTTAGTCTATGGCTACACCTTC; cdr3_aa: CASSLVYGYTF